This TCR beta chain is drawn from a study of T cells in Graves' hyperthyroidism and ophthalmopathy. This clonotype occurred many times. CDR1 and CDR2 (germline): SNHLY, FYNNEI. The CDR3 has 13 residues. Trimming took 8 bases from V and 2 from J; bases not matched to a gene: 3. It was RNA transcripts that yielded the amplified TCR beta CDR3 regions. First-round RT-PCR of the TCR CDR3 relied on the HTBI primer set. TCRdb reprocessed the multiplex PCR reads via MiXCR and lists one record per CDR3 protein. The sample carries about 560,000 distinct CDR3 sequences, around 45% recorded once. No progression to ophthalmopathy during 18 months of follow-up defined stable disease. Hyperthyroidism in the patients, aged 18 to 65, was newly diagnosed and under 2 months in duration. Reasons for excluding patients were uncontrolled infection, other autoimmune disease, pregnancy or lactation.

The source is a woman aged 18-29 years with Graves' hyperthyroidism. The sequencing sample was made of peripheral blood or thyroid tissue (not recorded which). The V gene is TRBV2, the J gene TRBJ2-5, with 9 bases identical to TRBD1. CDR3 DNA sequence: TGTGCCAGCCGGGACAGGGAACAAGAGACCCAGTACTTC. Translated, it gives CASRDREQETQYF.